Below are 2 T cell receptor beta chains sequenced from a single sample in a study of blood T cell repertoires in COVID-19. Some clones are missing from TCRdb's copy, which holds only in-frame ones; the method was immunoSEQ multiplex PCR. The sample shows about 80,000 clones, 84% of them seen only once. Sequencing was done on a sample of peripheral blood. The receptor set was obtained from a man in his fifties or sixties with acute or convalescent COVID-19.

This chain joins TRBV27 and TRBJ1-6; the D gene is possibly TRBD1 (5 bases). V was trimmed by 5 bases and J by 9 bases, leaving 17 bases between them. The germline V gene has CDR1 MNHEY and CDR2 SMNVEV (reference sequence). This CDR3 is built from 15 residues. The CDR3 region is CASSPGGLIRSPLHF. In DNA, the CDR3 is TGTGCCAGCAGTCCCGGGGGGTTAATTCGTTCACCCCTCCACTTT.

This clone appeared a few times. This rearrangement joins TRBV19 to TRBJ2-5; D remains unclear. The V gene lost 2 bases and the J gene lost 7 bases, with 8 bases spanning the gap. This CDR3 is 12 amino acids long. Germline assignment: CDR1 LNHDA and CDR2 SQIVND (reference sequence). The CDR3 reads CASSIPHGTQYF. CDR3 DNA: TGTGCCAGTAGTATACCCCACGGGACCCAGTACTTC.